This T cell receptor beta chain came from a study of T cell repertoires in aging, cancer and after chemotherapy. The study's findings and limits: Healthy donors lost TCR diversity with age mainly through richness, cancer patients through richness and evenness.

The template was genomic DNA from peripheral blood, not RNA. Germline V gene lookup returns CDR1 SEHNR and CDR2 FQNEAQ (reference sequence). V lost 0 bases, J lost 6 bases, and 23 bases lay in between. The CDR3 covers 18 residues. By its share, this clonotype is medium-sized. Antigen: not known. A mixed TRB-A/B primer pool amplified rearranged TRB by multiplex touch-down PCR. In TCRdb, the multiplex PCR reads were re-called with MiXCR into one record per CDR3 protein. The sample lists roughly 12,000 distinct CDR3 sequences, roughly a quarter seen once, with under 2% in the top ten. Sequenced sample: blood. The J gene is TRBJ2-5, the V gene TRBV7-9; D tentatively reads TRBD1 or TRBD2 (5 bases each). This TCR derives from a human donor in good health. The CDR3 nucleotides are TGTGCCAGCAGCTTAGCGCGTTCGACGGGGCCGGGCCGGAAGACCCAGTACTTC. It specifies CASSLARSTGPGRKTQYF.